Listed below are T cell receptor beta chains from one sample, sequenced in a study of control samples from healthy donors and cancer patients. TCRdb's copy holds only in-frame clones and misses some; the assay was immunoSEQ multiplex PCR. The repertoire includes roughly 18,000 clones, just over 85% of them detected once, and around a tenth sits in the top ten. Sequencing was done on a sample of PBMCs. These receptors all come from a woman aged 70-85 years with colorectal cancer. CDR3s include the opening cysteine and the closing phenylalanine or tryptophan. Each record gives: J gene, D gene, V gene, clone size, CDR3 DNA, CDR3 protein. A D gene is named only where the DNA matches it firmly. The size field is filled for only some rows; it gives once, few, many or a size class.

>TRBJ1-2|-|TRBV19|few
TGTGCCAGTAGTATCGGCGGACAGAACTATGGCTACACCTTC
CASSIGGQNYGYTF
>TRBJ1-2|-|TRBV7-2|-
TGTGCCAGCAGATTAACGCAGGGGCGGGTCTATGGCTACACCTTC
CASRLTQGRVYGYTF
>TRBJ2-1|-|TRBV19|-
TGTGCCAGTACCCGGGGGGCCCGCCCTTACAATGAGCAGTTCTTC
CASTRGARPYNEQFF
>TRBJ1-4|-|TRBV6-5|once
TGTGCCAGCAGAACAGGAACAACTAATGAAAAACTGTTTTTT
CASRTGTTNEKLFF
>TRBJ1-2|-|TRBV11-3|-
TGTGCCAGCAGTTCTACGGGGGGCGCGCGGAACTATGGCTACACCTTC
CASSSTGGARNYGYTF
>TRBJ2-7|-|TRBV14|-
TGTGCCAGCAGCCAATGGGGGGGGCTCGGTCAGGGTACCTACGAGCAGTACTTC
CASSQWGGLGQGTYEQYF
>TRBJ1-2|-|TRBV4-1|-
TGCGCCAGCAGCCAAGATAAGGGCCAGGGACTCTATGGCTACACCTTC
CASSQDKGQGLYGYTF
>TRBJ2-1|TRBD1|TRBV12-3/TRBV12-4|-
TGTGCCAGCAGGGTGGACAGGGGAGGTGAGCAGTTCTTC
CASRVDRGGEQFF
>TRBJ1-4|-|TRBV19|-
TGTGCCAGTAGTACCCTGGGATTTGAAAAACTGTTTTTT
CASSTLGFEKLFF
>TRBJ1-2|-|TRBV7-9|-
TGTGCCAGCAGCCCGTCGGGCGGAATCTATGGCTACACCTTC
CASSPSGGIYGYTF
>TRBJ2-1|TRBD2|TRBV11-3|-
TGTGCCAGCAGCAGGACTAGCGGGGTGGGTGAGCAGTTCTTC
CASSRTSGVGEQFF
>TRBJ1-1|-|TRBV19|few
TGTGCCAGTAGTATTACAGGATTGAACACTGAAGCTTTCTTT
CASSITGLNTEAFF
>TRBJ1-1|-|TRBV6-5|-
TGTGCCAGCAGTTACTATATGGGATCGAACACTGAAGCTTTCTTT
CASSYYMGSNTEAFF
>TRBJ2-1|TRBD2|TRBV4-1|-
TGCGCCAGCAGCCACCCTGGGGGGGGCTACAATGAGCAGTTCTTC
CASSHPGGGYNEQFF
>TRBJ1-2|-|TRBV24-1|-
TGTGCCACCAGTGATTTTGAGCTCGGACACGGCTACACCTTC
CATSDFELGHGYTF
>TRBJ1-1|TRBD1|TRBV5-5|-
TGTGCCAGCAGCTCCTACAGGGGGCAAGGGGGCACTGAAGCTTTCTTT
CASSSYRGQGGTEAFF
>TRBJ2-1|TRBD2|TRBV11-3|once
TGTGCCAGCCATCTAGCGGGAGATGAGCAGTTCTTC
CASHLAGDEQFF
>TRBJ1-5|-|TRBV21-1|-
TGTGCCAGCAGCATACGGACAGGGGCGGATCAGCCCCAGCATTTT
CASSIRTGADQPQHF
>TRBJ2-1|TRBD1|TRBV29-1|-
TGCAGCGTTCGGGGCAGGGGGACCTACAATGAGCAGTTCTTC
CSVRGRGTYNEQFF
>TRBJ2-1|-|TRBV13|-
TGTGCCAGCAGCTTAGAATCATTTGGACAGAGGAACGCCAATGAGCAGTTCTTC
CASSLESFGQRNANEQFF
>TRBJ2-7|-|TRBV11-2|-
TGTGCCAGCAGCTTAGGATGGCAGACCTACGAGCAGTACTTC
CASSLGWQTYEQYF
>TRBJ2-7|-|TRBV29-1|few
TGCAGCGTTGAGGCAAGGGATTCCTACGAGCAGTACTTC
CSVEARDSYEQYF
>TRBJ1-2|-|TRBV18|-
TGTGCCAGCTCACTAGGAAATGGGATGGTAAACTATGGCTACACCTTC
CASSLGNGMVNYGYTF
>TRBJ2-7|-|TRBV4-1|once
TGCGCCAGCAGTCAGGGGAGGGAAGGGCGACCCTACGAGCAGTACTTC
CASSQGREGRPYEQYF
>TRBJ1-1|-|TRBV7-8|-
TGTGCCAGCAGCTCCCGGGGGGGGGCTTGGAACACTGAAGCTTTCTTT
CASSSRGGAWNTEAFF
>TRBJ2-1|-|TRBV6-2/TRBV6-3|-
TGTGCCAGCAGTTACTCCCCTACCGGCGAGGACAATGAGCAGTTCTTC
CASSYSPTGEDNEQFF
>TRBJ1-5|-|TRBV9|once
TGTGCCAGCAGCCCCGGGGGCAATCAGCCCCAGCATTTT
CASSPGGNQPQHF
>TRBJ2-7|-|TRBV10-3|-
TGTGCCATCAGTGAGAGTTCCGGTGGGGGTGAAGAGCAGTACTTC
CAISESSGGGEEQYF